The rows below give T cell receptor beta chains drawn from one sample of a study of cytomegalovirus exposure and HLA in healthy donors. Using immunoSEQ multiplex PCR, the repertoire was profiled, and TCRdb retains in-frame clones only, with some absent. The sample has tens of thousands of clones, approximately 70% seen once; the top ten hold 12% to 15%. The sample comprised PBMCs. These receptor sequences come from a male donor in good health and CMV-seropositive. CDR3s include the opening cysteine and the closing phenylalanine or tryptophan. The D gene is left open where the match is weak. For some rows the clone size is stated as once, few or many, or as a class when expanded; others skip it.

V: TRBV6-5; size: .; J: TRBJ1-2; D: .; DNA: TGTGCCAGCAGTGGAGGGGTTTTCTCTGGCTACACCTTC; CDR3: CASSGGVFSGYTF
V: TRBV13; size: few; J: TRBJ2-2; D: .; DNA: TGTGCCAGCAGCCTCGGGGGAGGGAACACCGGGGAGCTGTTTTTT; CDR3: CASSLGGGNTGELFF
V: TRBV18; size: .; J: TRBJ1-1; D: .; DNA: TGTGCCAGCCACCCACAAGGGGGTGGAACTGAAGCTTTCTTT; CDR3: CASHPQGGGTEAFF
V: TRBV30; size: .; J: TRBJ2-5; D: TRBD2; DNA: TGTGCCTGGAGCCGACTAGCGGGAGGGAGAGAGACCCAGTACTTC; CDR3: CAWSRLAGGRETQYF
V: TRBV7-9; size: .; J: TRBJ2-2; D: TRBD2; DNA: TGTGCCAGCAGCTTGCGGGGCGGGGGCACCGGGGAGCTGTTTTTT; CDR3: CASSLRGGGTGELFF
V: TRBV9; size: once; J: TRBJ2-3; D: .; DNA: TGTGCCAGCAGCGTAGTAGTTCGAGCGGCATACACAGATACGCAGTATTTT; CDR3: CASSVVVRAAYTDTQYF
V: TRBV15; size: .; J: TRBJ2-6; D: TRBD1; DNA: TGTGCCACCAGCGTCCATAAAGACAGGGACGCTGGGGCCAACGTCCTGACTTTC; CDR3: CATSVHKDRDAGANVLTF
V: TRBV7-9; size: .; J: TRBJ1-2; D: .; DNA: TGTGCCAGCAGCTTAGACAGCCCTGCGAACTATGGCTACACCTTC; CDR3: CASSLDSPANYGYTF
V: TRBV30; size: .; J: TRBJ1-2; D: .; DNA: TGTGCCTGGAGTGTGGAGGGAAGGGGAACCTATGGCTACACCTTC; CDR3: CAWSVEGRGTYGYTF
V: TRBV6-1; size: .; J: TRBJ2-1; D: .; DNA: TGTGCCAGCAGGCATACTGCCCTCGTCGGTGAGCAGTTCTTC; CDR3: CASRHTALVGEQFF
V: TRBV2; size: .; J: TRBJ2-1; D: TRBD1; DNA: TGTGCCAGCAGTATTGGACAGGGTTCCTACAATGAGCAGTTCTTC; CDR3: CASSIGQGSYNEQFF
V: TRBV7-2; size: .; J: TRBJ2-7; D: TRBD2; DNA: TGTGCCAGCAGCGGCGCGGGGGGAACCTACGAGCAGTACTTC; CDR3: CASSGAGGTYEQYF
V: TRBV5-6; size: .; J: TRBJ2-5; D: TRBD1; DNA: TGTGCCAGCAGCTTACACTCCGGGACAGGGGGGACGGAGACCCAGTACTTC; CDR3: CASSLHSGTGGTETQYF
V: TRBV2; size: once; J: TRBJ2-5; D: TRBD1; DNA: TGTGCCAGCAGTCGGACAGGGGGCGCGGAGACCCAGTACTTC; CDR3: CASSRTGGAETQYF
V: TRBV19; size: .; J: TRBJ2-7; D: .; DNA: TGTGCCAGTAGTATAGGCTACGAGCAGTACTTC; CDR3: CASSIGYEQYF
V: TRBV2; size: .; J: TRBJ2-1; D: TRBD2; DNA: TGTGCCAGCACTGGGACTAGCGGGAGGTACAATGAGCAGTTCTTC; CDR3: CASTGTSGRYNEQFF
V: TRBV6-1; size: .; J: TRBJ1-3; D: TRBD1; DNA: TGTGCCAGCAGTGAAGGTCAGGGGGACGGAAACACCATATATTTT; CDR3: CASSEGQGDGNTIYF
V: TRBV2; size: .; J: TRBJ2-3; D: TRBD2; DNA: TGTGCCAGCAGTGGGGACTATTCTAGCACAGATACGCAGTATTTT; CDR3: CASSGDYSSTDTQYF
V: TRBV6-5; size: .; J: TRBJ1-5; D: .; DNA: TGTGCCAGCAGTTCCGAGGGCGGCTTCAATCAGCCCCAGCATTTT; CDR3: CASSSEGGFNQPQHF
V: TRBV5-1; size: few; J: TRBJ1-2; D: TRBD1; DNA: TGCGCCAGCAGCAAAGGACAGGGAGACGTCTATGGCTACACCTTC; CDR3: CASSKGQGDVYGYTF
V: TRBV27; size: .; J: TRBJ1-2; D: TRBD1; DNA: TGTGCCAGCAGTCTGACAGGGGGCTATGGCTACACCTTC; CDR3: CASSLTGGYGYTF
V: TRBV18; size: .; J: TRBJ1-1; D: TRBD1; DNA: TGTGCCAGCTCACCCCGGACAGGGGATGGTTTTGGAGCTTTCTTT; CDR3: CASSPRTGDGFGAFF
V: TRBV15; size: .; J: TRBJ1-2; D: TRBD1; DNA: TGTGCCACCAGCAGGGGACAGGAAAACTATGGCTACACCTTC; CDR3: CATSRGQENYGYTF
V: TRBV4-1; size: .; J: TRBJ1-2; D: .; DNA: TGCGCCAGCAGCCAGCAGGGGACCGGTTATGGCTACACCTTC; CDR3: CASSQQGTGYGYTF
V: TRBV7-2; size: once; J: TRBJ2-3; D: TRBD1; DNA: TGTGTCAGCAGCTCCCAGACAGGGAAGTATTTT; CDR3: CVSSSQTGKYF
V: TRBV11-3; size: many; J: TRBJ1-2; D: .; DNA: TGTGCCAGCAGCTTGCTGGGGGGATGTTGGGGCTACACCTTC; CDR3: CASSLLGGCWGYTF
V: TRBV7-9; size: once; J: TRBJ2-7; D: .; DNA: TGTGCCAGCAGCCGAAATCCGGTGGCGGACTTCTACGAGCAGTACTTC; CDR3: CASSRNPVADFYEQYF
V: TRBV15; size: .; J: TRBJ2-1; D: .; DNA: TGTGCCACCATCTTGGGGGGCTCCTACAATGAGCAGTTCTTC; CDR3: CATILGGSYNEQFF
V: TRBV5-4; size: .; J: TRBJ1-4; D: TRBD1; DNA: TGTGCCAGCAGCCGAGGGACAGACGCACGTGAAAAACTGTTTTTT; CDR3: CASSRGTDAREKLFF
V: TRBV7-3; size: .; J: TRBJ2-5; D: .; DNA: TGTGCCAGCAGCTCCGGGACGGGCGACCGGGAGCAGTACTTC; CDR3: CASSSGTGDREQYF
V: TRBV2; size: .; J: TRBJ2-5; D: TRBD2; DNA: TGTGCCAGCAGGGGAGCGGGAGTGGGAGAGACCCAGTACTTC; CDR3: CASRGAGVGETQYF
V: TRBV6-4; size: .; J: TRBJ2-1; D: .; DNA: TGTGCCAGCAGTGACGGGGGCCTGAGTTCCAATGAGCAGTTCTTC; CDR3: CASSDGGLSSNEQFF
V: TRBV30; size: .; J: TRBJ2-1; D: TRBD2; DNA: TGTGCCTGGAGTGGTCGGTCTAGCGGGAACTTTAATGAGCAGTTCTTC; CDR3: CAWSGRSSGNFNEQFF
V: TRBV2; size: .; J: TRBJ2-7; D: TRBD2; DNA: TGTGCCAGCATAGGGAGGGACCTACGTAATTTGTACTTC; CDR3: CASIGRDLRNLYF
V: TRBV19; size: few; J: TRBJ2-1; D: .; DNA: TGTGCCAGTAGTATAGACGGGGGGCCCTACAATGAGCAGTTCTTC; CDR3: CASSIDGGPYNEQFF
V: TRBV6-5; size: .; J: TRBJ2-7; D: .; DNA: TGTGCCAGCAAACTACTGGGCGGGACCTACGAGCAGTACTTC; CDR3: CASKLLGGTYEQYF
V: TRBV13; size: .; J: TRBJ2-5; D: TRBD2; DNA: TGTGCCAGCAGCTTCCGACTAGCGGGAGGGTTCGGGGCCCAGTACTTC; CDR3: CASSFRLAGGFGAQYF
V: TRBV7-8; size: .; J: TRBJ1-1; D: .; DNA: TGTGCCAGCAGCTTAGCGCATAGGGGTCGGAACACTGAAGCTTTCTTT; CDR3: CASSLAHRGRNTEAFF
V: TRBV15; size: .; J: TRBJ1-2; D: .; DNA: TGTGCCACCAGCAGAGATCCCCGGGGTGGCTACACCTTC; CDR3: CATSRDPRGGYTF
V: TRBV6-6; size: .; J: TRBJ2-7; D: TRBD1; DNA: TGTGCCAGCAGCCCGGACAGGGGGGTATCCTACGAGCAGTACTTC; CDR3: CASSPDRGVSYEQYF
V: TRBV6-5; size: .; J: TRBJ2-5; D: .; DNA: TGTGCCAGCAGAAACAGGGTTTGGGAGACCCAGTACTTC; CDR3: CASRNRVWETQYF
V: TRBV5-6; size: .; J: TRBJ1-4; D: TRBD1; DNA: TGTGCCAGCAGCTTCGGACAGGGGACAACTAATGAAAAACTGTTTTTT; CDR3: CASSFGQGTTNEKLFF
V: TRBV30; size: .; J: TRBJ2-1; D: .; DNA: TGTGCCTGGAGTGCGCATACGGGGGAAAGTGAGCAGTTCTTC; CDR3: CAWSAHTGESEQFF
V: TRBV6-5; size: few; J: TRBJ2-7; D: .; DNA: TGTGCCAGCAGTTACGACAGCAGCTGGAAGCAGTACTTC; CDR3: CASSYDSSWKQYF
V: TRBV29-1; size: few; J: TRBJ2-3; D: TRBD2; DNA: TGCAGCGTGGGAGGACTAGCGCGGACAGATACGCAGTATTTT; CDR3: CSVGGLARTDTQYF
V: TRBV10-3; size: .; J: TRBJ2-5; D: .; DNA: TGTGCCATCAGTGATCCTAGTAGTGCCGAGACCCAGTACTTC; CDR3: CAISDPSSAETQYF
V: TRBV6-1; size: few; J: TRBJ1-4; D: .; DNA: TGTGCCAGCAGTGACCCCAGTCTTAATGAAAAACTGTTTTTT; CDR3: CASSDPSLNEKLFF
V: TRBV28; size: .; J: TRBJ1-2; D: .; DNA: TGTGCCAGCAACTACCTTGGGGGCTACACCTTC; CDR3: CASNYLGGYTF
V: TRBV7-9; size: .; J: TRBJ1-3; D: TRBD1; DNA: TGTGCCAGCAGTCCCCCCGGGACAGTGGGAAACACCATATATTTT; CDR3: CASSPPGTVGNTIYF
V: TRBV7-3; size: .; J: TRBJ1-1; D: .; DNA: TGTGCCAGCAGCTTAACGGCAGGTGGAGGCACTGAAGCTTTCTTT; CDR3: CASSLTAGGGTEAFF